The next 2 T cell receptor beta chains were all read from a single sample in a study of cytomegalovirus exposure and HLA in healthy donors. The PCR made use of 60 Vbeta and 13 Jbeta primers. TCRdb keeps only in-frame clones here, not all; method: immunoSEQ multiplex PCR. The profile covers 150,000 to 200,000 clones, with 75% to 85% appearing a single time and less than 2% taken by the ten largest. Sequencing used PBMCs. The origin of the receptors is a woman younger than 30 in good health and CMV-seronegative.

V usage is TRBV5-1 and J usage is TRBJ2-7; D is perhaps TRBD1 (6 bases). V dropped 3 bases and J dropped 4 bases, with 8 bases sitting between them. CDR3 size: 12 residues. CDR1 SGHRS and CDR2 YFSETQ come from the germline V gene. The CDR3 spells CASSYTGYEQYF. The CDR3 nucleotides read TGCGCCAGCAGCTATACAGGGTACGAGCAGTACTTC.

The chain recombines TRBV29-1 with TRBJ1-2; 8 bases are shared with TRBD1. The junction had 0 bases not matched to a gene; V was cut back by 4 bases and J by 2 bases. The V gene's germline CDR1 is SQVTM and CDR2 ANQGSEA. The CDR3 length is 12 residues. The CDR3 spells CSVGTGNYGYTF. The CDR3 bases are TGCAGCGTTGGGACAGGGAACTATGGCTACACCTTC.